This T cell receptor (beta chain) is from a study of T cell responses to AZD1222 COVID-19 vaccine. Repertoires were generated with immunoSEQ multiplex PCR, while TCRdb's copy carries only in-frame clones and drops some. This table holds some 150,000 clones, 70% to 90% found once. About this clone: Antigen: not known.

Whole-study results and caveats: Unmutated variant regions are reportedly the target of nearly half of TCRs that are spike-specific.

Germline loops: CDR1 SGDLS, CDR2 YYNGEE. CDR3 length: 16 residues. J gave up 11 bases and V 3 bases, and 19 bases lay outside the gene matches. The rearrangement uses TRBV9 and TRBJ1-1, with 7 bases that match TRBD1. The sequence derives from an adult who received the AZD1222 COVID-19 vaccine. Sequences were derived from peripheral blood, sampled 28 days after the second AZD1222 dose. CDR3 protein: CASSDDPGRLEQGAFF. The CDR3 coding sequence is TGTGCCAGCAGCGACGACCCGGGACGGCTTGAACAGGGGGCTTTCTTT.